The 11 T cell receptor beta chains below were found in one sample sequenced in a study of T cells in localized non-small cell lung cancer. Only in-frame clones appear in the TCRdb table, and some are missing; sequencing was by immunoSEQ multiplex PCR. Among about 64,000 clones listed, roughly 80% were seen once. The source was PBMCs, collected before any cancer treatment. The receptors shown here come from a man aged 35 to 69 with stage II lung adenocarcinoma.

This clone has just one count. The V gene is TRBV7-6, the J gene TRBJ2-3, with D possibly being TRBD2 (6 bases). V was shortened by 0 bases and J by 9 bases, with 7 bases between the two germline ends. This CDR3 contains 12 residues. Germline values: CDR1 SGHVS, CDR2 FNYEAQ. CDR3 coding DNA: TGTGCCAGCAGCTTAGCAGGAGGGACGCAGTATTTT. It yields the protein CASSLAGGTQYF.

The rearrangement uses TRBV6-1 and TRBJ1-1, with 9 bases identical to TRBD1. The ends lost 10 bases at V and 6 bases at J; junction bases unmatched: 9. Germline V lookup: CDR1 MNHNS, CDR2 SASEGT. The CDR3 spans 13 residues. Here the CDR3 reads CATDRGGGSEAFF. The CDR3 nucleotides are TGTGCCACAGACAGGGGGGGAGGCTCTGAAGCTTTCTTT.

The chain combines TRBV18 with TRBJ2-6, with 8 bases that match TRBD1. The CDR3 sequence is 17 residues long. Trimming took 3 bases from V and 1 from J; bases not matched to a gene: 5. Germline V gene lookup returns CDR1 KGHSH and CDR2 LQKENI. CDR3 in amino acids: CASSPGRQGSGANVLTF. The CDR3, as DNA: TGTGCCAGCTCACCCGGAAGACAGGGGTCTGGGGCCAACGTCCTGACTTTC.

The chain combines TRBV5-1 with TRBJ1-3, with D tentatively TRBD1 (6 bases). Per the germline V gene, CDR1 is SGHRS and CDR2 is YFSETQ. Trimming shortened V by 2 bases and J by 2 bases, and 11 bases separated the two germline ends. The CDR3 contains 15 residues. As DNA, the CDR3 is TGCGCCAGCAGCTTACAGGGATTGACTGGAAACACCATATATTTT. It specifies CASSLQGLTGNTIYF.

This clone is termed medium-sized. This chain joins TRBV7-2 and TRBJ1-1; D remains unclear. The germline V gene has CDR1 SGHTA and CDR2 FQGNSA. The V end lost 2 bases, the J end lost 0 bases, and 4 bases lay between the germline ends. CDR3 length: 13 amino acids. CDR3 sequence reads: CASSLWLNTEAFF. The CDR3 DNA is TGTGCCAGCAGCTTATGGTTGAACACTGAAGCTTTCTTT.

The chain combines TRBV7-8 with TRBJ1-4; 11 nucleotides align to TRBD1. This CDR3 contains 14 residues. The V segment lost 5 bases and the J segment 7 bases; nucleotides outside the gene matches: 3. Germline V gene sequence: CDR1 SGHVS, CDR2 FQNEAQ. CDR3: CASSTGTGGEKLFF. CDR3 nucleotides: TGTGCCAGCAGCACCGGGACAGGGGGTGAAAAACTGTTTTTT.

This clone was recorded a few times. The rearrangement joins TRBV18 to TRBJ2-7; D tentatively fits TRBD1 or TRBD2 (5 bases each). Germline V lookup: CDR1 KGHSH, CDR2 LQKENI. The ends were cut back, 0 bases at V and 5 bases at J, with 14 bases in the middle. CDR3 length: 15 residues. CDR3: CASSPPSGTKDEQYF. The CDR3 DNA reads TGTGCCAGCTCACCACCGAGTGGGACCAAGGACGAGCAGTACTTC.

This sequence joins TRBV2 and TRBJ1-2; a weak D match, TRBD1 (5 bases). Germline loops: CDR1 SNHLY, CDR2 FYNNEI. CDR3 size: 14 residues. Between the trimmed V and J ends, which lost 8 bases and 5 bases, there was a span of 18 bases. CDR3 in amino acids: CASGPAGNLYGYTF. In DNA, the CDR3 is TGTGCCAGCGGCCCAGCAGGGAATCTTTATGGCTACACCTTC.

The chain couples TRBV11-3 to TRBJ2-3, with 8 bases lining up with TRBD2. The CDR3 sequence is 16 residues long. Germline values: CDR1 SGHNT, CDR2 YENEEA. V shed 1 base and J 5 bases; nucleotides not matched to a gene: 8. In DNA, the CDR3 is TGTGCCAGCAGCTTAGGGCTAGCGGGCAGAGTAGATACGCAGTATTTT. Protein sequence: CASSLGLAGRVDTQYF. The full variable domain, with the rest looked up from reference TRBV11-3 and TRBJ2-3, is EAGVVQSPRYKIIEKKQPVAFWCNPISGHNTLYWYLQNLGQGPELLIRYENEEAVDDSQLPKDRFSAERLKGVDSTLKIQPAELGDSAVYLCASSLGLAGRVDTQYFGPGTRLTVL.

There are a few counts of this clone. V is TRBV5-1 and J is TRBJ1-2; a weak D match, TRBD1 (6 bases). The CDR3 spans 14 residues. Germline CDR1 reads SGHRS; CDR2 reads YFSETQ. Trimming removed 0 bases from V and 2 bases from J, with 8 bases in between. CDR3 coding DNA: TGCGCCAGCAGCTTGGGCGGGGGCAACTATGGCTACACCTTC. As protein: CASSLGGGNYGYTF.

This chain connects TRBV7-9 to TRBJ2-5; 12 bases align to TRBD1. The CDR3 has 17 amino acids. J lost 6 bases, V lost 0 bases, and 8 bases had no gene match. Germline V gene lookup returns CDR1 SEHNR and CDR2 FQNEAQ (reference sequence). Here the CDR3 DNA reads TGTGCCAGCAGCTTAGCGAGTCCGGGACAGGGGGCCAAGACCCAGTACTTC. This sequence encodes CASSLASPGQGAKTQYF.